This TCR beta chain was identified in a study of cytomegalovirus exposure and HLA in healthy donors. It was with 60 Vbeta and 13 Jbeta primers that the PCR ran. TCRdb's table, derived via immunoSEQ multiplex PCR, lists solely in-frame clones and lacks some. Seen here are over 100,000 clones, 79% observed once, and the top ten hold just under 3%. This CDR3 has 14 residues. Germline loops: CDR1 WNHNN, CDR2 SYGVQD (reference sequence). With 6 bases clipped from V and 3 bases from J, the junction kept 5 bases outside the gene matches. This chain connects TRBV10-1 to TRBJ1-1; 9 bases map to TRBD1. Material: PBMCs. The clonotype comes from a woman aged 18-30 years in good health and CMV-seropositive. CDR3 sequence: CASRRGQGDTEAFF. CDR3 DNA sequence: TGCGCCAGCAGGAGGGGACAGGGTGACACTGAAGCTTTCTTT.